One sample yielded the 26 T cell receptor beta chains listed below, sequenced in a study of T cell repertoires in MIS-A myocarditis. TCRdb keeps only in-frame clones here, not all; method: immunoSEQ multiplex PCR. The data hold 14,000 to 15,000 clones, with around 70% observed a single time. The source material was left ventricle heart tissue obtained at autopsy. The receptor source for this set is a man between 18 and 35 years old with fulminant myocarditis from multisystem inflammatory syndrome in adults (MIS-A) after COVID-19.

The chain has TRBV11-2 and TRBJ2-3; D gene unclear. The V end was cut by 1 base, the J end by 0 bases, with 8 bases between. The CDR3 contains 15 residues. CDR1 and CDR2 from the germline V gene are SGHAT and FQNNGV. CDR3 amino acids: CASSLGPYSTDTQYF. In DNA form, the CDR3 reads TGTGCCAGCAGCTTAGGCCCTTATAGCACAGATACGCAGTATTTT.

The J gene is TRBJ1-1, the V gene TRBV6-5, with D uncertain. Germline V gene lookup returns CDR1 MNHEY and CDR2 SVGAGI. The CDR3 covers 11 residues. Trimming removed 8 bases from V and 0 bases from J, with 4 bases in between. In DNA form, the CDR3 reads TGTGCCAGCGAGATGAACACTGAAGCTTTCTTT. It yields the protein CASEMNTEAFF.

The chain has TRBV3-1 (or the pseudogene TRBV3-2) and TRBJ2-5; no reliable D call. V was clipped by 0 bases and J by 3 bases, with 8 bases between them. Germline assignment: CDR1 LGHDT and CDR2 YNNKEL (reference sequence). The CDR3 totals 14 residues. The CDR3 reads CASSQDGPEETQYF. CDR3 sequence (DNA): TGTGCCAGCAGCCAAGATGGGCCAGAAGAGACCCAGTACTTC.

This rearrangement joins TRBV28 to TRBJ1-6; possibly TRBD1 for D (5 bases). The CDR3 has 17 residues. Trimming took off 3 bases at V and 0 bases at J, with 12 bases between the two ends. CDR1 and CDR2 from the germline V gene are MDHEN and SYDVKM. CDR3 loop: CASSFPWGSSYNSPLHF. CDR3 bases: TGTGCCAGCAGTTTCCCTTGGGGGAGCTCCTATAATTCACCCCTCCACTTT.

This clone was seen just once. The chain is built from TRBV18 and TRBJ1-1; TRBD1 agrees at 7 bases. This CDR3 region has 14 residues. Germline V gene sequence: CDR1 KGHSH, CDR2 LQKENI. V lost 5 bases and J lost 7; bases outside the gene matches: 10. CDR3 loop: CASSGTQGSLEAFF. The CDR3 DNA is TGTGCCAGCTCAGGAACACAGGGGAGCCTTGAAGCTTTCTTT.

The rearrangement joins TRBV5-6 to TRBJ2-6, with D possibly matching TRBD1 (6 bases). V was pared by 4 bases and J by 4 bases, with 18 bases between. The germline gives CDR1 SGHDT, CDR2 YYEEEE. The CDR3 runs 17 residues. In nucleotides, the CDR3 is TGTGCCAGCAGCCTTGGGGGCTACGGTTCAGGGGCCAACGTCCTGACTTTC. Protein product: CASSLGGYGSGANVLTF.

The chain is built from TRBV12-3 or TRBV12-4 and TRBJ2-7; D is uncertain. V was pared by 3 bases and J by 5 bases, with 8 bases between. This CDR3 contains 12 residues. CDR3 residues: CASSFRIDEQYF. CDR3 in DNA: TGTGCCAGCAGTTTCCGCATAGACGAGCAGTACTTC.

The rearrangement links TRBV9 to TRBJ2-1; the D gene is possibly TRBD1 (6 bases). The CDR3 covers 15 residues. V was shortened by 4 bases and J by 0 bases, with 11 bases between the two germline ends. From germline, CDR1 is SGDLS and CDR2 YYNGEE. CDR3 loop: CASSHRVNSYNEQFF. CDR3 sequence (DNA): TGTGCCAGCAGCCACAGGGTTAACTCCTACAATGAGCAGTTCTTC.

V and J are TRBV27 and TRBJ2-7; 8 bases are a match to TRBD1. This CDR3 is 17 amino acids long. Losses at the gene ends were 1 base for V and 3 bases for J; bases not matched to a gene: 11. The germline CDR1 and CDR2 sequences are MNHEY and SMNVEV (reference sequence). CDR3 nucleotides: TGTGCCAGCAGTTTATACCCAGGACAGGGAATAAGCTACGAGCAGTACTTC. This codes for CASSLYPGQGISYEQYF.

The chain carries TRBV19 and TRBJ2-3; 7 bases agree with TRBD1. The CDR3 extends over 16 amino acids. The germline CDR1 and CDR2 sequences are LNHDA and SQIVND (reference sequence). V shed 5 bases and J 1 base; nucleotides not matched to a gene: 9. Written as DNA, the CDR3 is TGTGCCAGTAGTCCCCTTAACACAGGGGGCACAGATACGCAGTATTTT. Its protein product is CASSPLNTGGTDTQYF.

This clone was recorded a few times. V usage is TRBV5-1 and J usage is TRBJ2-7; 7 positions match TRBD1. V dropped 4 bases and J dropped 6; count of bases not matched to a gene: 7. The CDR3 is 13 amino acids. The V gene's germline CDR1 is SGHRS and CDR2 YFSETQ. CDR3 nucleotides: TGCGCCAGCAGCGTCGGGACAGTGGCCGAGCAGTACTTC. Protein: CASSVGTVAEQYF.

The chain has TRBV19 and TRBJ2-7; TRBD2 agrees at 11 bases. The germline V gene has CDR1 LNHDA and CDR2 SQIVND (reference sequence). The trim removed 10 bases at V and 5 bases at J, leaving 16 bases unmatched. The CDR3 is 16 amino acids. CDR3 residues: CATTRRLAGGLNEQYF. Here the CDR3 DNA reads TGTGCCACCACGCGAAGGCTAGCGGGGGGTTTAAACGAGCAGTACTTC.

V usage is TRBV9 and J usage is TRBJ1-2, with unresolved D. Trimming removed 0 bases from V and 4 bases from J, with 1 base in between. The CDR3 has 11 amino acids. Per the germline V gene, CDR1 is SGDLS and CDR2 is YYNGEE. CDR3 sequence reads: CASSVGYGYTF. The DNA of the CDR3 is TGTGCCAGCAGCGTAGGCTATGGCTACACCTTC.

This chain links TRBV30 with TRBJ2-3, with 9 bases aligning to TRBD1. CDR1 GTSNPN and CDR2 SVGIG come from the germline V gene (reference sequence). The CDR3 runs 15 residues. V shed 2 bases, J shed 0 bases, and the junction held 3 bases outside the gene matches. CDR3 protein: CAWSTGTGSTDTQYF. The CDR3 DNA reads as TGTGCCTGGAGTACCGGGACAGGGAGCACAGATACGCAGTATTTT.

CDR3 amino acids: CASSLFGRNQPQHF. CDR3 DNA sequence: TGTGCCAGCAGTTTGTTTGGTCGTAATCAGCCCCAGCATTTT. The J gene is TRBJ1-5, the V gene TRBV28, with D hard to call. Germline V gene sequence: CDR1 MDHEN, CDR2 SYDVKM. V shed 3 bases and J shed 4 bases, with 10 bases lying between them. The CDR3 contains 14 residues. Variable domain in full (rest from reference TRBV28 and TRBJ1-5): DVKVTQSSRYLVKRTGEKVFLECVQDMDHENMFWYRQDPGLGLRLIYFSYDVKMKEKGDIPEGYSVSREKKERFSLILESASTNQTSMYLCASSLFGRNQPQHFGDGTRLSIL.

This rearrangement joins TRBV3-1 (or the pseudogene TRBV3-2) to TRBJ2-7; the match to TRBD2 covers 10 bases. The CDR3 runs to 14 residues. The trim removed 2 bases at V and 6 bases at J, leaving 4 bases unmatched. Germline values: CDR1 LGHDT, CDR2 YNNKEL (reference sequence). CDR3 amino acids: CASSQSSGRLEQYF. The CDR3 DNA follows: TGTGCCAGCAGCCAAAGTAGCGGGAGGCTCGAGCAGTACTTC.

Comment on this clone: Relative to the germline gene, one junction end is altered; a read error may explain this. V gene TRBV7-9 combines with J gene TRBJ2-1; either TRBD1 or TRBD2 may supply D (5 bases each). Germline values: CDR1 SEHNR, CDR2 FQNEAQ (reference sequence). CDR3 size: 11 residues. DNA for the CDR3: TGTGCCAGCAGCTTAGGCAGGGAGCCGTTCTTC. Its protein is CASSLGREPFF. Using reference TRBV7-9 and TRBJ2-1 for the parts outside the CDR3, the full variable domain is DTGVSQNPRHKITKRGQNVTFRCDPISEHNRLYWYRQTLGQGPEFLTYFQNEAQLEKSRLLSDRFSAERPKGSFSTLEIQRTEQGDSAMYLCASSLGREPFFGPGTRLTVL.

CDR3 sequence reads: CSVNGNTEAFF. The CDR3 coding sequence is TGCAGCGTTAATGGTAACACTGAAGCTTTCTTT. This rearrangement joins TRBV29-1 to TRBJ1-1; no clear D. V lost 5 bases and J 2 bases, leaving 6 bases between the germline ends. CDR1 is SQVTM, CDR2 ANQGSEA, per germline. The CDR3 has 11 residues.

V usage is TRBV3-1 (or the pseudogene TRBV3-2) and J usage is TRBJ2-1, with D possibly being TRBD2 (6 bases). With 0 bases removed from V and 4 bases from J, the gap between germline ends came to 10 bases. Per germline, CDR1 LGHDT and CDR2 YNNKEL (reference sequence). The CDR3 is made up of 15 amino acids. The CDR3 spells CASSQDLGGYNEQFF. The CDR3, as DNA: TGTGCCAGCAGCCAAGACTTGGGGGGTTACAATGAGCAGTTCTTC.

This clone was seen only a few times. The chain combines TRBV15 with TRBJ1-6, with D unresolved. The CDR3 loop spans 14 amino acids. V lost 0 bases and J lost 9, with 9 bases in between. Germline V gives CDR1 LNHNV, CDR2 YYDKDF (reference sequence). Here the CDR3 reads CATSRDSLGSPLHF. Written as DNA, the CDR3 is TGTGCCACCAGCAGAGACAGCCTGGGTTCACCCCTCCACTTT.

The chain carries TRBV11-2 and TRBJ1-4; D gene uncertain. V was trimmed by 8 bases and J by 8 bases, leaving 27 bases between them. The CDR3 is 17 amino acids. Germline CDR1 is SGHAT and CDR2 is FQNNGV. The CDR3, as DNA: TGTGCCAGCTCCCCCCGAGGAGGGATGGTATCAATCGAAAAACTGTTTTTT. Protein sequence: CASSPRGGMVSIEKLFF. Full variable domain (missing parts from reference TRBV11-2 and TRBJ1-4): EAGVAQSPRYKIIEKRQSVAFWCNPISGHATLYWYQQILGQGPKLLIQFQNNGVVDDSQLPKDRFSAERLKGVDSTLKIQPAKLEDSAVYLCASSPRGGMVSIEKLFFGSGTQLSVL.

The chain links TRBV15 to TRBJ2-2, with 9 bases fitting TRBD2. CDR3 size: 15 residues. Germline CDR1 reads LNHNV; CDR2 reads YYDKDF (reference sequence). V shed 4 bases and J 5 bases; nucleotides not matched to a gene: 5. CDR3: CATSKLAGVTGELFF. As DNA, the CDR3 is TGTGCCACCAGCAAATTAGCGGGAGTGACCGGGGAGCTGTTTTTT.

The rearrangement joins TRBV28 to TRBJ1-2; maybe TRBD1 (6 bases). Trimming pared 6 bases from V and 4 bases from J, leaving 15 bases between. The CDR3 sequence is 14 residues long. Germline-derived CDR1 and CDR2 are MDHEN and SYDVKM. The CDR3 sequence is CASRYRVEIYGYTF. In DNA form, the CDR3 reads TGTGCCAGCAGGTACAGGGTCGAGATCTATGGCTACACCTTC.

The chain recombines TRBV4-3 with TRBJ1-2; D possibly corresponds to TRBD1 (5 bases). With 0 bases removed from V and 8 bases from J, the gap between germline ends came to 16 bases. This CDR3 contains 15 residues. Germline values: CDR1 LGHNA, CDR2 YSLEER. The CDR3 DNA is TGCGCCAGCAGCCAAGAAAGGTCAGGGTTCCGAGGCTACACCTTC. As protein: CASSQERSGFRGYTF.

This chain links TRBV25-1 with TRBJ1-4; D gene unclear. CDR3 length equals 15 residues. The germline V gene has CDR1 MGHDK and CDR2 SYGVNS. V dropped 1 base and J dropped 8 bases, with 14 bases sitting between them. CDR3 sequence (DNA): TGTGCCAGCAGTGAATTGACATCTGGGGAGGAAAAACTGTTTTTT. Translation: CASSELTSGEEKLFF.

Only a few counts were recorded for this clone. This chain joins TRBV10-2 and TRBJ2-3, with D tentatively TRBD2 (6 bases). Germline CDR1 WSHSY, CDR2 SAAADI. This CDR3 spans 14 amino acids. The V and J ends lost 7 bases and 4 bases respectively, with 15 bases between them. The CDR3, as DNA: TGCGCCAGCATCCCGGGACTCCTAGCAGATACGCAGTATTTT. Protein sequence: CASIPGLLADTQYF.